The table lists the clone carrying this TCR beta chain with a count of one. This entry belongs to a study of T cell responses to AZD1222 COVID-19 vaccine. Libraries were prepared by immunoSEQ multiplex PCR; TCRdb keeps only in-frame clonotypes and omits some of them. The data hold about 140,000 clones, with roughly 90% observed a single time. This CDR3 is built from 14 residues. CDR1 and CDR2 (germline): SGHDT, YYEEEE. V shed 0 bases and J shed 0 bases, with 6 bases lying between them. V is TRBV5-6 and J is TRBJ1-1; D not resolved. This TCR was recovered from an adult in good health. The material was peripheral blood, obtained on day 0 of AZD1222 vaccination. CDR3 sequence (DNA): TGTGCCAGCAGCTTGGCCGGCATGAACACTGAAGCTTTCTTT. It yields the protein CASSLAGMNTEAFF.